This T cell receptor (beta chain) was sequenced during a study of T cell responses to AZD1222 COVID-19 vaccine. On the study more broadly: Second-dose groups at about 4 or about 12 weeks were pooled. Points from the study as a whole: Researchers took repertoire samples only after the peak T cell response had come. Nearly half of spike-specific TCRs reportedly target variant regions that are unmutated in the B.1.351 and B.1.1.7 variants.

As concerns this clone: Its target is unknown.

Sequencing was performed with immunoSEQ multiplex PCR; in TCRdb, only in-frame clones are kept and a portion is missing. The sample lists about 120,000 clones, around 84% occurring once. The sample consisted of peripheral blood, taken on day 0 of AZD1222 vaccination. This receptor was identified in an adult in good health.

DNA for the CDR3: TGTGCCAGCAGCTCACTTAGCGGGGGTTACACCGGGGAGCTGTTTTTT. Translated, it gives CASSSLSGGYTGELFF. The chain couples TRBV13 to TRBJ2-2, with TRBD2 identical over 9 bases. The CDR3 covers 16 residues. Germline trimming cut 4 bases from V and 3 bases from J; bases unmatched to any gene: 6. CDR1 PRHDT and CDR2 FYEKMQ come from the germline V gene (reference sequence).